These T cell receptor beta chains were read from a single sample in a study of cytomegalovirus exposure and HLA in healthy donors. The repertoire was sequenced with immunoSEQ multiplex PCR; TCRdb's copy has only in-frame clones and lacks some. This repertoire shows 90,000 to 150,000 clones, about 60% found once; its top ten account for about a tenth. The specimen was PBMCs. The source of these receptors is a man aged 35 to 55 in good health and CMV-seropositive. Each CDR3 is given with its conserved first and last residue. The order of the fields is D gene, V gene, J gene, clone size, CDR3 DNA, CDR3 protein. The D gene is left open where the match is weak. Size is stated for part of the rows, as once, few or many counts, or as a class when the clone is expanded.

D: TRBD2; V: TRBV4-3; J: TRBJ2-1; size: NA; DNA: TGCGCCAGCAGCCAGGGCCTAGCGGGAGGAACCTACAATGAGCAGTTCTTC; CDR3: CASSQGLAGGTYNEQFF
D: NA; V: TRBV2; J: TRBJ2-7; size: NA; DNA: TGTGCCAGCAGCCCAGGGGCAGGTTTCGTCTACGAGCAGTACTTC; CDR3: CASSPGAGFVYEQYF
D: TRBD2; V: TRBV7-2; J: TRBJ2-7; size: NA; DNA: TGTGCCAGCAGCTCCGGGACTAGACCCCTCGAGCAGTACTTC; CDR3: CASSSGTRPLEQYF
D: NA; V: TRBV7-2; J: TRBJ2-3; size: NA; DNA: TGTGCCAGCAGTTCCTCCGTTACGGGAACAGATACGCAGTATTTT; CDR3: CASSSSVTGTDTQYF
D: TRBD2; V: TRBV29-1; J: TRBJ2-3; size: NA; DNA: TGCAGCGTTGTGGGGGGGGTGGCAGATACGCAGTATTTT; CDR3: CSVVGGVADTQYF
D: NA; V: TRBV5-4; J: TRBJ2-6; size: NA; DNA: TGTGCCAGCAGCTTGAAGACTGCTGGGGCCAACGTCCTGACTTTC; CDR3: CASSLKTAGANVLTF
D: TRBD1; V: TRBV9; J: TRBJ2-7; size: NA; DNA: TGTGCCAGCAGCGCCCCCGGGACAGGGACCCACGAGCAGTACTTC; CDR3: CASSAPGTGTHEQYF
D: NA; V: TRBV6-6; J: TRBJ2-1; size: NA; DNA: TGTGCCAGCAGTCGCCTATCGGTTCAGGTTCTCTTC; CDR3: CASSRLSVQVLF
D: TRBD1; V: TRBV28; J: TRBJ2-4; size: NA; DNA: TGTGCCAGCAGTCCAGCCGGACAGGGTCTAGCCAAAAACATTCAGTACTTC; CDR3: CASSPAGQGLAKNIQYF
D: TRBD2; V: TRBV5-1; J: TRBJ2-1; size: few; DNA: TGCGCCAGCCACGGGACTAGCGGGGGTAGCTCCTACAATGAGCAGTTCTTC; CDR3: CASHGTSGGSSYNEQFF
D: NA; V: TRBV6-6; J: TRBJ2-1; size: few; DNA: TGTGCCAGCGGAGATGGGTCCTACAATGAGCAGTTCTTC; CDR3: CASGDGSYNEQFF
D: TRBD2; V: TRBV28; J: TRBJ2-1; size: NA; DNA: TGTGCCAGCAACCCGGGACTAGCGGGAGAAGGAAGCTCCTACAATGAGCAGTTCTTC; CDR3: CASNPGLAGEGSSYNEQFF
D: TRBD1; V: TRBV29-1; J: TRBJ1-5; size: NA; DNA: TGCAGCGTTGCACAGGGGTTGGGCGATCAGCCCCAGCATTTT; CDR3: CSVAQGLGDQPQHF
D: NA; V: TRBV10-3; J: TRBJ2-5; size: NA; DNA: TGTGCCATCAGTGATGCGGGACAAGAGACCCAGTACTTC; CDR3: CAISDAGQETQYF
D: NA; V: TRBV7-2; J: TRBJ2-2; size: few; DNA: TGTGCCAGCAGCTTGGACGGGATGACCGGGGAGCTGTTTTTT; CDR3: CASSLDGMTGELFF
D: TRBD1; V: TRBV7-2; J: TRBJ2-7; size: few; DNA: TGTGCCAGCAGCTTAGCTCCGGCAGGGGGTTTTTACGAGCAGTACTTC; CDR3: CASSLAPAGGFYEQYF
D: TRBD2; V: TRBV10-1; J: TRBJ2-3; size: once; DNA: TGCGCCAGCAGTGAGGGGACTAGTGGCACAGATACGCAGTATTTT; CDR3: CASSEGTSGTDTQYF
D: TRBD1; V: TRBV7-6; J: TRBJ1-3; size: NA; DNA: TGTGCCAGCAGCACGAGGACAGGGGCGGGTGGAAACACCATATATTTT; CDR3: CASSTRTGAGGNTIYF
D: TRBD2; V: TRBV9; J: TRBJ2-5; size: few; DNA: TGTGCCAGCAGCGTAGCAGCGGGGCTCCAAGAGACCCAGTACTTC; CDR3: CASSVAAGLQETQYF
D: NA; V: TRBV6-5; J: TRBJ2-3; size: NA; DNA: TGTGCCAGCAGTTCCCCCGGGGGTTCGCCAGGGAGGCAGTATTTT; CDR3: CASSSPGGSPGRQYF
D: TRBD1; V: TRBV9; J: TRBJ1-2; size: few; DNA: TGTGCCAGCAGCGTAGCAGGGGGCAGTCTCGATGGCTACACCTTC; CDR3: CASSVAGGSLDGYTF
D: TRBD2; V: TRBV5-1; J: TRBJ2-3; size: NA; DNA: TGCGCCAGCAGCTTGCGCGGGAGGGCCCTAGATACGCAGTATTTT; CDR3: CASSLRGRALDTQYF
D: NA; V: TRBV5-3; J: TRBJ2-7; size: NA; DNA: TGTGCCAGAAGCCCCCGCAGGGGCAGTCCCTACGAGCAGTACTTC; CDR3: CARSPRRGSPYEQYF
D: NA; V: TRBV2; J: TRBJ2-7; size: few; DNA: TGTGCCAGCAGTGAATTAGGGGCGGGGGCGACCTACGAGCAGTACTTC; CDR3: CASSELGAGATYEQYF
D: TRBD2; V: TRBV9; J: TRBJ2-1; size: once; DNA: TGTGCCAGCAGCGTACTAGCGGGAGGAGGTGGAGATGAGCAGTTCTTC; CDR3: CASSVLAGGGGDEQFF
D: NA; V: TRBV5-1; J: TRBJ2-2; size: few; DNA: TGCGCCAGCAGCTTGGTCGGGGAAAAGGCCGGGGAGCTGTTTTTT; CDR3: CASSLVGEKAGELFF
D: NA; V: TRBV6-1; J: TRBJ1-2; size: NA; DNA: TGTGCCAGCGTGATAGGGGGGGCCTATGGCTACACCTTC; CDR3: CASVIGGAYGYTF
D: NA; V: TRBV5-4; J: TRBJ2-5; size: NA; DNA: TGTGCCAGCAGCCCCCGAACTAGAATAGAGACCCAGTACTTC; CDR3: CASSPRTRIETQYF
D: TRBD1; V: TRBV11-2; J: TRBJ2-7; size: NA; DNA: TGTGCCAGCAGCTTAGTTTGGTACAGGGGACGGGCGAGCTCCTACGAGCAGTACTTC; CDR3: CASSLVWYRGRASSYEQYF
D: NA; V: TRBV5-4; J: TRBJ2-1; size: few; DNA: TGTGCCAGCAGCTCGGGAAAAGGGCCCTCGGAAGCGTCCTACAATGAGCAGTTCTTC; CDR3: CASSSGKGPSEASYNEQFF
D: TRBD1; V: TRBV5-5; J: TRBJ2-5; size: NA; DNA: TGTGCCAGCAGCCATCACAGGGGGGAGACCCAGTACTTC; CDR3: CASSHHRGETQYF
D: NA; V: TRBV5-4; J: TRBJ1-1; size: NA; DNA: TGTGCCAGCAGCTTGTCAGGGCTGAACACTGAAGCTTTCTTT; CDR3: CASSLSGLNTEAFF
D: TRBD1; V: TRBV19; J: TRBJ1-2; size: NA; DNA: TGTGCCAGTAGTCCGCTCGGGACAGGGTATTATGGCTACACCTTC; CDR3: CASSPLGTGYYGYTF
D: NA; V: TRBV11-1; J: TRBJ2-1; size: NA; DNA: TGTGCCAGCAGCTTAGCCGCACGACTTGCTAGGGAGCAGTTCTTC; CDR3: CASSLAARLAREQFF
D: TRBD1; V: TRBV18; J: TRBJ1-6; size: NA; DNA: TGTGCCAGCTCCCCCGCGACAGGGACCTATAATTCACCCCTCCACTTT; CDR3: CASSPATGTYNSPLHF
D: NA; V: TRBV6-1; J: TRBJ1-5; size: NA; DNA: TGTGCCAGCACTGAGGCAGGGATTCAACAGCCCCAGCATTTT; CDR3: CASTEAGIQQPQHF
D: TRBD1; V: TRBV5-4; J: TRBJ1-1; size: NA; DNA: TGTGCCAGCAGCTCGTCCGTGACAGGGAGCACTGAAGCTTTCTTT; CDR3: CASSSSVTGSTEAFF
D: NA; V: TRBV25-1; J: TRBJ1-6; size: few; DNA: TGTGCCAGCAGTGAATTCAGAAGCTCCTATAATTCACCCCTCCACTTT; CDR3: CASSEFRSSYNSPLHF
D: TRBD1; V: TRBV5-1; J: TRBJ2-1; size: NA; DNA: TGCGCCAGCAGCCCGACAGGGAGCTCCTACAATGAGCAGTTCTTC; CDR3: CASSPTGSSYNEQFF
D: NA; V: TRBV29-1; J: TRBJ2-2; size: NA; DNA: TGCAGCGTTGAAGACAGCCTGAGGACCGGGGAGCTGTTTTTT; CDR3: CSVEDSLRTGELFF
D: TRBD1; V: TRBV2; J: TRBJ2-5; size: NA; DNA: TGTGCCAGCAGTGGACAGGGGCAGACCCAGTACTTC; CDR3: CASSGQGQTQYF